Given below is one T cell receptor beta chain in context. The antigen remains unidentified. The source of the sample is a study of shared clonotypes between healthy human individuals. Across the study: There were three CD4 naive, three CD4 memory, two CD8 naive and one CD8 memory plates per donor.

At deep level, the assay was performed. Measured with immunoSEQ multiplex PCR; TCRdb has only the in-frame clones, and not every one. The table has about 650,000 clones, about 95% seen once. Study-level results: Clonotype sharing levels among donors were expected to vary with sequencing depth.

Naive CD8 populations comprised CD45RO-negative cells positively selected for CCR7, excluding terminally differentiated effector memory CD45RA+ cells. This CDR3 contains 15 residues. Germline CDR1 is SGHKS and CDR2 is YYEKEE (reference sequence). V gave up 0 bases and J gave up 1 base, with 8 bases separating them. Sample: naive CD8+ T cells sorted from blood. The genes are TRBV5-5 and TRBJ1-5; unclear D gene. The source of this sequence is a woman younger than 45 in good health. For the CDR3, the DNA is TGTGCCAGCAGCTTGGTTGGAGTCAGCAATCAGCCCCAGCATTTT. This translates into CASSLVGVSNQPQHF.